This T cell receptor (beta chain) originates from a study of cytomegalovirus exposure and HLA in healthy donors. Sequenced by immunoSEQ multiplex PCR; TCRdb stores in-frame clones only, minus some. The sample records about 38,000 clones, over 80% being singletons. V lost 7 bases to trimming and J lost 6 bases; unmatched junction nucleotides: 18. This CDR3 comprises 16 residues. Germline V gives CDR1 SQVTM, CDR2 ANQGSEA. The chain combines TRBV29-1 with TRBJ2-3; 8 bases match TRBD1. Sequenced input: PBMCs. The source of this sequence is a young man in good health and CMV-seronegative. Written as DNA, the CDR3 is TGCAGCGCCCCCACTCCGGACAGGGCCGAAGTGGATACGCAGTATTTT. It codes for CSAPTPDRAEVDTQYF.